Reported below is one T cell receptor beta chain. This entry comes from a study of cytomegalovirus exposure and HLA in healthy donors. PCR amplification relied on 60 Vbeta primers (plus 13 Jbeta primers). Here immunoSEQ multiplex PCR was the method, and the copy in TCRdb shows in-frame clones only, minus some. The table lists 150,000 to 200,000 clones, 75% to 90% of them singletons. This CDR3 is built from 16 residues. V was pared by 1 base and J by 11 bases, with 10 bases of the junction left unmatched. From germline, CDR1 is SEHNR and CDR2 FQNEAQ (reference sequence). The rearrangement uses TRBV7-9 and TRBJ2-5, with 13 bases fitting TRBD2. The sample consisted of PBMCs. This TCR was recovered from a boy aged 2 to 9 in good health and CMV-seronegative. The CDR3 region has the DNA TGTGCCAGCAGCTTAGGACTAGCGGGAGGTTTAGGAGAGCAGTACTTC. Amino acid sequence: CASSLGLAGGLGEQYF.